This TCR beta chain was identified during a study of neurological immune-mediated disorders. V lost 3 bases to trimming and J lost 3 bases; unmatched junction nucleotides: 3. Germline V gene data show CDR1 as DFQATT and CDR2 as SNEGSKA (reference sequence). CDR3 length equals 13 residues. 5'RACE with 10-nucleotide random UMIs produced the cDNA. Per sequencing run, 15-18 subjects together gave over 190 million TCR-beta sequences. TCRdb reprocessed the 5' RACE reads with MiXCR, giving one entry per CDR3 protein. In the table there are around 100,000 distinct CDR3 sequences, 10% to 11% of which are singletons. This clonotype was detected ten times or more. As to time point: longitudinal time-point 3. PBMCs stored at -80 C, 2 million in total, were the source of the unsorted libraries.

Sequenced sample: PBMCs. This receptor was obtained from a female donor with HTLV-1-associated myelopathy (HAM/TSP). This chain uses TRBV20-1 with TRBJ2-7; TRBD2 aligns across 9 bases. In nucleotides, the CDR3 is TGCAGTGCTAGGTCTAGCGGGGACTACGAGCAGTACTTC. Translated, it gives CSARSSGDYEQYF.